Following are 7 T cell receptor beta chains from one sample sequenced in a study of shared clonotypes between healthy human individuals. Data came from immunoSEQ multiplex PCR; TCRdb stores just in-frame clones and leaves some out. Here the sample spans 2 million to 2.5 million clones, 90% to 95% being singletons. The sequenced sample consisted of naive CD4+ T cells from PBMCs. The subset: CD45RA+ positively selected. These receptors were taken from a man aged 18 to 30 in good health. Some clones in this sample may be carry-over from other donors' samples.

The CDR3 is CASSLRDGAYEQYF. The CDR3 region has the DNA TGTGCCAGCAGCTTACGTGACGGAGCCTACGAGCAGTACTTC. This chain links TRBV7-2 with TRBJ2-7; D gene uncertain. V lost 2 bases, J lost 2 bases, and 10 bases lay in between. Germline lookup yields CDR1 SGHTA and CDR2 FQGNSA. This CDR3 is built from 14 residues.

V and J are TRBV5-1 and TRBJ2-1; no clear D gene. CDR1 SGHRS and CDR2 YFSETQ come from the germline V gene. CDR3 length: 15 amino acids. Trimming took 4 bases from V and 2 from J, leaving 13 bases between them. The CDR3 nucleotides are TGCGCCAGCAGCGCTCGGACGGAGCCCTACAATGAGCAGTTCTTC. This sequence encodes CASSARTEPYNEQFF.

The CDR3 loop is CASSVRDPADTQYF. The DNA for the CDR3 is TGTGCCAGCAGCGTCCGGGACCCGGCAGATACGCAGTATTTT. V gene TRBV7-2 combines with J gene TRBJ2-3, with D tentatively TRBD1 or TRBD2 (5 bases each). There are 14 residues in the CDR3. V lost 5 bases to trimming and J lost 4 bases, with 13 bases between them. Germline V gives CDR1 SGHTA, CDR2 FQGNSA.

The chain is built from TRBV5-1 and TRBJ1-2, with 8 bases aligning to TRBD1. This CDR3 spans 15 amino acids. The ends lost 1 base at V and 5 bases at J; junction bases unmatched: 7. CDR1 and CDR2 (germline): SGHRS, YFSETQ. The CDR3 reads CASSLKSGGEYGYTF. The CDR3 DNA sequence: TGCGCCAGCAGCTTGAAGTCAGGGGGCGAGTATGGCTACACCTTC.

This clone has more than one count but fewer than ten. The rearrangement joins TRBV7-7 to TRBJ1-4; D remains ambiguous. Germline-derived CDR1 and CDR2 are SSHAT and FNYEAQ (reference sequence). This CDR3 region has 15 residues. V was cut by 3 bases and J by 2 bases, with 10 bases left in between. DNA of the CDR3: TGTGCCAGCAGCTTTCGGGCGGGGACTAATGAAAAACTGTTTTTT. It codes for CASSFRAGTNEKLFF.

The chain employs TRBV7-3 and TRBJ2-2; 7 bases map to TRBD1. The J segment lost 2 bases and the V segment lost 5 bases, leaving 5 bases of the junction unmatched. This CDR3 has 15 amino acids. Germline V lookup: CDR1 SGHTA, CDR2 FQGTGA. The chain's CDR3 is CASSRDRDNTGELFF. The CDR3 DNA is TGTGCCAGCAGCCGTGACAGGGACAACACCGGGGAGCTGTTTTTT.

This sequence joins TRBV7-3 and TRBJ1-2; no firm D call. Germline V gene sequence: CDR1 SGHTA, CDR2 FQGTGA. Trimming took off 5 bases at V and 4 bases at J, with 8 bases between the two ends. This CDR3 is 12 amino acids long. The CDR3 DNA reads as TGTGCCAGCAGCCGCGAGGGCTATGGCTACACCTTC. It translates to CASSREGYGYTF. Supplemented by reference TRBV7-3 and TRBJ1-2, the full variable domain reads GAGVSQTPSNKVTEKGKYVELRCDPISGHTALYWYRQSLGQGPEFLIYFQGTGAADDSGLPNDRFFAVRPEGSVSTLKIQRTERGDSAVYLCASSREGYGYTFGSGTRLTVV.